This entry features one T cell receptor (beta chain) sequence. Its specificity is unknown. Produced via immunoSEQ multiplex PCR; TCRdb's table is partial and in-frame only. The sample lists some 350,000 clones; roughly 87% were seen once. Germline assignment: CDR1 SEHNR and CDR2 FQNEAQ (reference sequence). The CDR3 is 14 amino acids. The V and J ends lost 8 bases and 5 bases respectively, with 16 bases between them. The data originate from a study of cytomegalovirus exposure and HLA in healthy donors. About the research overall: The 130 or so validation repertoires, a later analysis reported, used the same platform as the approximately 630 first-cohort repertoires.

General observations from the study: The study designated fewer than 200 TCR beta chains cytomegalovirus-associated.

Sample: PBMCs. The sequence was obtained from a woman between 25 and 40 years old in good health and CMV-seropositive. This sequence joins TRBV7-9 and TRBJ1-5; D is perhaps TRBD1 (6 bases). The CDR3 here is CASGGQGEDQPQHF. The DNA of the CDR3 is TGTGCCAGCGGGGGGCAGGGAGAGGATCAGCCCCAGCATTTT.